Each of the 30 T cell receptor beta chains below was sequenced from the same sample in a study of technical replicates of blood from a handful of donors. Using immunoSEQ multiplex PCR, the repertoire was profiled, and TCRdb retains in-frame clones only, with some absent. The sample contains tens of thousands of clones, nearly 96% of which appear only once. Sequencing was carried out using T cells isolated from PBMCs. These receptors were obtained from a human donor in good health.

The rearrangement links TRBV7-2 to TRBJ2-1; a possible D gene is TRBD2 (5 bases). Germline V gene sequence: CDR1 SGHTA, CDR2 FQGNSA. CDR3 length equals 16 residues. V was pared by 1 base and J by 6 bases, with 16 bases between. The CDR3: CASSLEVAGYLNEQFF. The CDR3 bases are TGTGCCAGCAGCTTAGAAGTGGCGGGTTACCTCAATGAGCAGTTCTTC.

The CDR3 is CASSEWVRDRTYEQYF. CDR3 DNA: TGTGCCAGCAGTGAATGGGTGAGGGACAGGACCTACGAGCAGTACTTC. The V gene is TRBV25-1, the J gene TRBJ2-7; 8 bases match TRBD1. This CDR3 spans 16 amino acids. The V gene end was trimmed by 1 base and the J gene end by 2 bases; junction bases not matched to a gene: 7. Germline CDR1 and CDR2: MGHDK and SYGVNS.

This chain joins TRBV29-1 and TRBJ2-7, with 8 bases lining up with TRBD2. V lost 4 bases to trimming and J lost 5 bases; unmatched junction nucleotides: 7. Germline lookup yields CDR1 SQVTM and CDR2 ANQGSEA. This CDR3 has 13 residues. This CDR3 is CSVVASGLHEQYF. The CDR3 DNA reads as TGCAGCGTTGTGGCTAGCGGGCTTCACGAGCAGTACTTC.

The chain carries TRBV11-3 and TRBJ2-7; 10 positions agree with TRBD1. There are 15 residues in the CDR3. The ends lost 1 base at V and 3 bases at J; junction bases unmatched: 3. Germline V gene lookup returns CDR1 SGHNT and CDR2 YENEEA. CDR3 residues: CASSLGGTGDYEQYF. In DNA, the CDR3 is TGTGCCAGCAGCTTAGGGGGGACAGGGGACTACGAGCAGTACTTC.

V and J are TRBV13 and TRBJ2-7, with 11 bases fitting TRBD2. Germline V gives CDR1 PRHDT, CDR2 FYEKMQ (reference sequence). The J segment lost 2 bases and the V segment lost 3 bases, leaving 3 bases of the junction unmatched. The CDR3 length is 15 residues. The CDR3 region has the DNA TGTGCCAGCAGCTTCGGGACTAGCGGCCCCTACGAGCAGTACTTC. It translates to CASSFGTSGPYEQYF.

V gene TRBV10-3 combines with J gene TRBJ2-3, with D possibly being TRBD2 (6 bases). CDR1 is ENHRY, CDR2 SYGVKD, per germline. This CDR3 has 16 residues. V lost 6 bases and J lost 0, with 16 bases in between. The CDR3 region is CAIRDSGPSSTDTQYF. CDR3 nucleotide sequence: TGTGCCATCAGAGATAGCGGTCCCTCTAGCACAGATACGCAGTATTTT.

This chain uses TRBV4-1 with TRBJ1-1; possibly TRBD1 for D (5 bases). The CDR3 has 13 amino acids. In germline, CDR1 is MGHRA, CDR2 YSYEKL. Trimming cost V 1 base and J 11 bases, with 14 bases left between them. DNA of the CDR3: TGCGCCAGCAGCCAAGTGGGGGGGTCGGGGGCTTTCTTT. Its translation is CASSQVGGSGAFF.

A few counts support this clone. The genes are TRBV6-6 and TRBJ1-2; 8 bases are shared with TRBD1. V lost 3 bases and J lost 8; bases outside the gene matches: 11. The CDR3 is 15 residues long. Germline V gene data show CDR1 as MNHNY and CDR2 as SVGAGI (reference sequence). Here the CDR3 reads CASSYYPGGIYGYTF. CDR3 nucleotide sequence: TGTGCCAGCAGTTATTACCCAGGGGGCATCTACGGCTACACCTTC.

The chain couples TRBV5-6 to TRBJ2-1; D not certain. The germline V gene encodes CDR1 SGHDT and CDR2 YYEEEE. V shed 6 bases and J shed 3 bases, with 10 bases lying between them. This CDR3 comprises 13 residues. The CDR3 reads CASTEWSYNEQFF. The CDR3 DNA reads TGTGCCAGCACCGAATGGAGCTACAATGAGCAGTTCTTC.

The rearrangement links TRBV4-3 to TRBJ2-6, with a tentative D call TRBD1 (6 bases). Trimming removed 4 bases from V and 2 bases from J, with 12 bases in between. Germline V gives CDR1 LGHNA, CDR2 YSLEER. This CDR3 has 16 residues. CDR3 bases: TGCGCCAGCAGCCCTCAGGGGAACCCTGGGGCCAACGTCCTGACTTTC. Its translation: CASSPQGNPGANVLTF.

V is TRBV7-2 and J is TRBJ1-5, with TRBD1 matching over 7 bases. Germline-derived CDR1 and CDR2 are SGHTA and FQGNSA. The trim removed 5 bases at V and 0 bases at J, leaving 4 bases unmatched. The CDR3 runs to 15 residues. The CDR3 reads CASSPGTVSNQPQHF. CDR3 bases: TGTGCCAGCAGCCCCGGGACAGTTAGCAATCAGCCCCAGCATTTT.

The chain joins TRBV14 to TRBJ2-2, with 8 bases lining up with TRBD1. In germline, CDR1 is SGHDN, CDR2 FVKESK. The CDR3 has 17 amino acids. With V trimmed by 6 bases and J by 6 bases, 15 bases remained unmatched. CDR3 sequence reads: CASSRLTGGHLAGELFF. CDR3 sequence (DNA): TGTGCCAGCAGTCGACTAACAGGGGGGCATCTGGCCGGGGAGCTGTTTTTT.

This sequence joins TRBV4-1 and TRBJ2-7; no definite D call. Trimming took 4 bases from V and 4 from J, leaving 11 bases between them. Germline V gives CDR1 MGHRA, CDR2 YSYEKL. This CDR3 spans 13 amino acids. CDR3 loop: CASSRTEEYEQYF. The CDR3 nucleotides read TGCGCCAGCAGCCGCACTGAGGAGTACGAGCAGTACTTC.

With respect to this clone: A junction boundary mismatches the germline segment, possibly from a read error. V is TRBV7-2 and J is TRBJ2-5; D is perhaps TRBD1 or TRBD2 (7 bases each). This CDR3 region has 16 residues. Germline V lookup: CDR1 SGHTA, CDR2 FQGNSA. This CDR3 is CASSLAVTRGQETQYF. The CDR3 DNA reads as TGTGCCAGCAGCCTAGCGGTTACCAGGGGGCAAGAGACCCAGTACTTC.

V is TRBV18 and J is TRBJ2-2; TRBD1 matches 10 bases. The CDR3 sequence is 17 residues long. Unmatched junction bases numbered 2, after V lost 1 base and J lost 0 bases. Germline loops: CDR1 KGHSH, CDR2 LQKENI. The CDR3 loop is CASSPRDRGANTGELFF. The CDR3, as DNA: TGTGCCAGCTCACCACGGGACAGGGGAGCGAACACCGGGGAGCTGTTTTTT.

The rearrangement joins TRBV6-1 to TRBJ2-7, with TRBD1 matching over 8 bases. There are 15 residues in the CDR3. The J segment lost 4 bases and the V segment lost 4 bases, leaving 9 bases of the junction unmatched. Germline-derived CDR1 and CDR2 are MNHNS and SASEGT. CDR3 sequence reads: CASSGAGGRMYEQYF. CDR3 bases: TGTGCCAGCAGTGGGGCAGGGGGCCGCATGTACGAGCAGTACTTC.

J is TRBJ2-7 and V is TRBV10-2, with D possibly being TRBD2 (5 bases). The CDR3 sequence is 16 residues long. V was pared by 3 bases and J by 4 bases, with 19 bases between. Germline CDR1 and CDR2: WSHSY and SAAADI. The DNA of the CDR3 is TGCGCCAGCAGTGATAATTCGGGAAGGTACCCTTACGAGCAGTACTTC. It is translated as CASSDNSGRYPYEQYF.

The chain has TRBV6-5 and TRBJ2-7, with D possibly matching TRBD1 (6 bases). Germline CDR1 MNHEY, CDR2 SVGAGI. The CDR3 totals 16 residues. The V end lost 0 bases, the J end lost 2 bases, and 14 bases lay between the germline ends. The CDR3 nucleotides are TGTGCCAGCAGTTACTCGAGTGGGACAACCCCCTACGAGCAGTACTTC. Translation: CASSYSSGTTPYEQYF.

The chain joins TRBV5-1 to TRBJ2-7, with 11 bases matching TRBD2. The V gene's germline CDR1 is SGHRS and CDR2 YFSETQ. V trimming: 3 bases; J trimming: 0 bases; junction bases outside the gene matches: 5. The CDR3 contains 16 residues. The CDR3 region has the DNA TGCGCCAGCAGCTGGGGACTAGCGGCTTTCTCCTACGAGCAGTACTTC. Protein product: CASSWGLAAFSYEQYF. The variable domain in full, completed from reference TRBV5-1 and TRBJ2-7, reads KAGVTQTPRYLIKTRGQQVTLSCSPISGHRSVSWYQQTPGQGLQFLFEYFSETQRNKGNFPGRFSGRQFSNSRSEMNVSTLELGDSALYLCASSWGLAAFSYEQYFGPGTRLTVT.

A single count supports this clone. The CDR3: CASSPAHSGRYEQYF. The CDR3, as DNA: TGTGCCAGCAGCCCAGCACATAGCGGGAGATACGAGCAGTACTTC. The chain links TRBV9 to TRBJ2-7; 9 bases are shared with TRBD2. The V gene end was trimmed by 4 bases and the J gene end by 4 bases; junction bases not matched to a gene: 9. Germline V CDR1 and CDR2: SGDLS, YYNGEE. The CDR3 length is 15 residues.

The chain uses TRBV5-1 and TRBJ2-7, with D tentatively TRBD1 (5 bases). CDR1 is SGHRS and CDR2 is YFSETQ in the germline V gene. V shed 0 bases and J shed 3 bases, with 7 bases lying between them. The CDR3 has 13 residues. The CDR3 reads CASSLERGYEQYF. The CDR3 DNA sequence: TGCGCCAGCAGCTTGGAAAGGGGCTACGAGCAGTACTTC.

The V call is TRBV28, the J call TRBJ2-3; 10 nucleotides agree with TRBD1. CDR1 is MDHEN and CDR2 is SYDVKM in the germline V gene. This CDR3 region has 15 residues. V lost 5 bases, J lost 3 bases, and 5 bases stayed unmatched. CDR3 in amino acids: CASSTPGQGTDTQYF. The DNA of the CDR3 is TGTGCCAGCAGTACACCGGGACAGGGGACAGATACGCAGTATTTT.

J is TRBJ2-1 and V is TRBV4-2; 10 positions agree with TRBD2. This CDR3 is built from 15 residues. CDR1 and CDR2 from the germline V gene are LGHNA and YNFKEQ. The trim removed 4 bases at V and 7 bases at J, leaving 7 bases unmatched. Here the CDR3 DNA reads TGTGCCAGCAGCCCCCGGACTAGCGGTCCAAATGAGCAGTTCTTC. It specifies CASSPRTSGPNEQFF.

This chain links TRBV5-4 with TRBJ1-4; 9 bases match TRBD1. Germline lookup yields CDR1 SGHNT and CDR2 YYREEE (reference sequence). The CDR3 extends over 14 amino acids. Trimming at V came to 3 bases and at J to 8 bases, leaving 5 bases not matched to a gene. The CDR3 DNA is TGTGCCAGCAGCTGGGACAGGGCGGGCGAAAAACTGTTTTTT. Protein sequence: CASSWDRAGEKLFF.

The chain is built from TRBV5-1 and TRBJ2-3, with 10 bases identical to TRBD2. The CDR3 has 14 residues. J was trimmed by 5 bases and V by 2 bases; bases with no gene match: 2. The germline V gene has CDR1 SGHRS and CDR2 YFSETQ. The DNA of the CDR3 is TGCGCCAGCAGCTTAGCGGGAGGGATAGATACGCAGTATTTT. Its protein is CASSLAGGIDTQYF. The whole variable domain, filled in from reference TRBV5-1 and TRBJ2-3, reads KAGVTQTPRYLIKTRGQQVTLSCSPISGHRSVSWYQQTPGQGLQFLFEYFSETQRNKGNFPGRFSGRQFSNSRSEMNVSTLELGDSALYLCASSLAGGIDTQYFGPGTRLTVL.

Concerning this clone: Other DNA sequences within the sample encode an identical CDR3. The V call is TRBV30, the J call TRBJ2-7; D is ambiguous. CDR3 size: 12 residues. Per germline, CDR1 GTSNPN and CDR2 SVGIG (reference sequence). The ends were cut back, 4 bases at V and 3 bases at J, with 10 bases in the middle. CDR3 DNA sequence: TGTGCCTGGATGGGCATTAGCTACGAGCAGTACTTC. Protein sequence: CAWMGISYEQYF.

This chain links TRBV6-5 with TRBJ2-3; 8 nucleotides line up with TRBD1. V lost 6 bases to trimming and J lost 6 bases; unmatched junction nucleotides: 11. The germline V gene has CDR1 MNHEY and CDR2 SVGAGI. This CDR3 is 15 amino acids long. CDR3: CASRDRGQGFDTQYF. For the CDR3, the DNA is TGTGCCAGCAGAGACCGCGGACAGGGTTTCGATACGCAGTATTTT.

J is TRBJ2-1 and V is TRBV28, with TRBD2 matching over 10 bases. J lost 8 bases, V lost 6 bases, and 22 bases had no gene match. The CDR3 length is 19 residues. Germline V CDR1 and CDR2: MDHEN, SYDVKM. The CDR3 coding sequence is TGTGCCAGCAGCCCAACCAGCCTCGAGCGGGAGGGGAATCGGGATGAGCAGTTCTTC. Residues: CASSPTSLEREGNRDEQFF.

This clone appeared a single time. This chain links TRBV5-4 with TRBJ2-7; 11 nucleotides align to TRBD1. V shed 5 bases and J 3 bases; nucleotides not matched to a gene: 4. CDR1 SGHNT and CDR2 YYREEE come from the germline V gene (reference sequence). This CDR3 is built from 14 residues. The CDR3 sequence is CASRAGTGGYEQYF. In DNA, the CDR3 is TGTGCCAGCAGAGCCGGGACAGGGGGCTACGAGCAGTACTTC.

V is TRBV2 and J is TRBJ1-1; 10 bases map to TRBD1. Germline CDR1 reads SNHLY; CDR2 reads FYNNEI. The CDR3 is 14 residues long. V shed 6 bases and J 10 bases; nucleotides not matched to a gene: 11. CDR3 region: CASRAMTGGSSAFF. The DNA for the CDR3 is TGTGCCAGCAGGGCCATGACAGGGGGCTCTTCAGCTTTCTTT.